This T cell receptor (beta chain) emerged from a study of blood T cells in healthy people across ages. Background on the study: For every two T cells, template switching captured about one barcoded beta molecule.

Researchers isolated at least 6 million PBMCs per sample. CDR1 is MDHEN and CDR2 is SYDVKM in the germline V gene. V lost 8 bases and J 2 bases, leaving 12 bases between the germline ends. This CDR3 is built from 14 residues. Through a sample-barcoded 5' primer and a J-beta primer mix, a second PCR was run for roughly 6 to 12 cycles. A template-switch adaptor that had 12 random nucleotides put a tag on each cDNA molecule. One entry per CDR3 protein, called by TCRdb with MiXCR from the 5' RACE reads. The sample has about 1.5 million distinct CDR3 sequences, approximately 39% seen once. The origin of this receptor is a woman between 18 and 29 years old in good health. The genes are TRBV28 and TRBJ2-2; a weak D match, TRBD2 (6 bases). Sequenced: blood. CDR3 DNA sequence: TGTGCCAGCGACAGCGGGCCCAACACCGGGGAGCTGTTTTTT. Its translation: CASDSGPNTGELFF.